A single sample gave rise to the 26 T cell receptor beta chains below, sequenced in a study of T-cell reconstitution after alpha-beta-depleted transplantation in children (TCRdb year 2016). To prepare the library, PCR was applied. Sequencing took place on an Illumina HiSeq 2500. TCR libraries were prepared with molecular barcoding, using unique molecular identifiers to normalize TCRbeta repertoire quantification. The public sequencing data were trimmed at Q25 with fastp and processed into clonotypes with MiXCR by TCRdb, which kept only in-frame beta chains. Every entry covers one CDR3 protein and lists the most common genes and DNA from its rows. Within this sample are 490,000 or so distinct CDR3 sequences, with approximately 12% of them counted one time only. The ten top clones hold under 7% of the sample. This specimen was PBMCs from the stem cell graft donor, taken from the stem cell graft. These receptors all stem from a human donor who donated a stem cell graft to a child with combined immunodeficiency.

In this sample, this clonotype turned up a few times. This rearrangement joins TRBV6-5 to TRBJ2-6; D is ambiguous. The CDR3 loop spans 19 amino acids. CDR1 and CDR2 from the germline V gene are MNHEY and SVGAGI. Trimming stripped 0 bases from V and 2 bases from J, with 17 bases between. The CDR3 reads CASSYSKAPTAPGANVLTF. Here the CDR3 DNA reads TGTGCCAGCAGTTACTCTAAGGCCCCGACTGCCCCTGGGGCCAACGTCCTGACTTTC.

This clonotype was counted between two and nine times. The chain carries TRBV12-3 or TRBV12-4 and TRBJ1-2, with no clear D. With 2 bases removed from V and 2 bases from J, the gap between germline ends came to 12 bases. This CDR3 is built from 15 residues. The CDR3 here is CASSLIGQENYGYTF. CDR3 DNA sequence: TGTGCCAGCAGTTTAATAGGGCAGGAAAACTATGGCTACACCTTC.

This clonotype was seen repeatedly, ten times or more. The chain carries TRBV12-3 or TRBV12-4 and TRBJ1-2, with TRBD1 as a possible D gene (6 bases). Trimming shortened V by 6 bases and J by 8 bases, and 19 bases separated the two germline ends. This CDR3 has 14 residues. The CDR3: CASSPPSGAGGYTF. The CDR3 bases are TGTGCCAGCAGCCCTCCTTCAGGGGCAGGCGGCTACACCTTC.

The CDR3 here is CASSLTGWEAQETQYF. The CDR3 region has the DNA TGTGCCAGCAGCTTAACGGGATGGGAGGCCCAAGAGACCCAGTACTTC. The chain combines TRBV11-3 with TRBJ2-5; the D gene is possibly TRBD2 (6 bases). CDR1 is SGHNT and CDR2 is YENEEA in the germline V gene. V shed 2 bases and J shed 1 base, with 14 bases lying between them. The CDR3 is 16 amino acids.

The V call is TRBV5-5, the J call TRBJ1-6; D gene unclear. Germline CDR1 reads SGHKS; CDR2 reads YYEKEE (reference sequence). This CDR3 has 13 residues. V lost 0 bases and J 8 bases, leaving 6 bases between the germline ends. CDR3 bases: TGTGCCAGCAGCTTGGATTCTCATTCACCCCTCCACTTT. Its translation: CASSLDSHSPLHF.

The V call is TRBV7-2, the J call TRBJ2-7; either TRBD1 or TRBD2 may fit D (6 bases each). The V gene lost 7 bases and the J gene lost 3 bases, with 25 bases spanning the gap. From germline, CDR1 is SGHTA and CDR2 FQGNSA. The length of the CDR3 is 17 residues. DNA for the CDR3: TGTGCCAGCACCGGAGGGGATACAGGGTTACGCTTCTACGAGCAGTACTTC. Protein sequence: CASTGGDTGLRFYEQYF.

A note on this clonotype: A clone one base away is much larger, so this may be a read error. V usage is TRBV3-1 and J usage is TRBJ2-3; 9 bases match TRBD2. Germline V CDR1 and CDR2: LGHDT, YNNKEL (reference sequence). The length of the CDR3 is 16 residues. The CDR3 protein is CASSQRSSGGTDTQCF. For the CDR3, the DNA is TGTGCCAGCAGCCAACGGAGTAGCGGGGGCACAGATACGCAGTGTTTT.

This clonotype was seen repeatedly, ten times or more. This rearrangement joins TRBV12-3 or TRBV12-4 to TRBJ1-5; tentatively, D is TRBD1 (5 bases). This CDR3 is built from 15 residues. V lost 5 bases and J 7 bases, leaving 18 bases between the germline ends. The CDR3 DNA follows: TGTGCCAGCAGTCTGCTTCAGGGTACCCAACAGCCCCAGCATTTT. Protein sequence: CASSLLQGTQQPQHF.

The gene calls are TRBV20-1 and TRBJ2-1, with 12 bases that match TRBD2. The CDR3 has 15 amino acids. The germline gives CDR1 DFQATT, CDR2 SNEGSKA (reference sequence). V dropped 5 bases and J dropped 5; count of bases not matched to a gene: 7. The CDR3 bases are TGCAGTGCTGCGCCTAGGACTAGCGGGAACAATGAGCAGTTCTTC. Its translation: CSAAPRTSGNNEQFF.

This clonotype was recorded a few times. This chain joins TRBV20-1 and TRBJ2-1; either TRBD1 or TRBD2 may supply D (6 bases each). The CDR3 has 14 amino acids. The V end was cut by 6 bases, the J end by 1 base, with 13 bases between. From germline, CDR1 is DFQATT and CDR2 SNEGSKA (reference sequence). This CDR3 reads CSAQEGGSYNEQFF. CDR3 DNA sequence: TGCAGTGCCCAGGAGGGGGGATCCTACAATGAGCAGTTCTTC.

This clonotype was picked up a small number of times. The chain links TRBV7-9 to TRBJ2-3; the D gene is possibly TRBD2 (6 bases). Germline assignment: CDR1 SEHNR and CDR2 FQNEAQ (reference sequence). V lost 6 bases, J lost 2 bases, and 12 bases lay in between. This CDR3 spans 14 amino acids. CDR3 sequence: CASSPDYLTDTQYF. In nucleotides, the CDR3 is TGTGCCAGCAGTCCGGACTATCTCACAGATACGCAGTATTTT.

In this sample, this clonotype turned up many times. The chain couples TRBV7-2 to TRBJ1-4; tentatively, D is TRBD1 (6 bases). The CDR3 totals 15 residues. Germline assignment: CDR1 SGHTA and CDR2 FQGNSA. V was cut by 2 bases and J by 8 bases, with 15 bases left in between. In DNA form, the CDR3 reads TGTGCCAGCAGCTTAAGGAGTGGGCAGGGGGAAAAACTGTTTTTT. It yields the protein CASSLRSGQGEKLFF. The variable domain in full, completed from reference TRBV7-2 and TRBJ1-4, reads GAGVSQSPSNKVTEKGKDVELRCDPISGHTALYWYRQSLGQGLEFLIYFQGNSAPDKSGLPSDRFSAERTGGSVSTLTIQRTQQEDSAVYLCASSLRSGQGEKLFFGSGTQLSVL.

This clonotype was seen many times. The rearrangement joins TRBV12-3 or TRBV12-4 to TRBJ2-5, with D maybe TRBD1 (6 bases). This CDR3 region has 15 residues. Between the trimmed V and J ends, which lost 3 bases and 1 base, there was a span of 12 bases. The CDR3 reads CASSFTGSSQETQYF. The CDR3, as DNA: TGTGCCAGCAGTTTTACAGGGTCGAGCCAAGAGACCCAGTACTTC.

The chain couples TRBV27 to TRBJ2-7; weak D call: TRBD1 (5 bases). V was shortened by 6 bases and J by 7 bases, with 31 bases between the two germline ends. Germline V gene lookup returns CDR1 MNHEY and CDR2 SMNVEV (reference sequence). CDR3 length: 18 residues. DNA of the CDR3: TGTGCCAGCAGCCCATTTTATGAGTCCGACAGTTCCGACGGGGAGCAGTACTTC. Translation gives CASSPFYESDSSDGEQYF.

This clonotype has at least ten counts. V is TRBV12-3 or TRBV12-4 and J is TRBJ2-1, with TRBD2 identical over 11 bases. The CDR3 consists of 14 residues. V lost 2 bases to trimming and J lost 15 bases; unmatched junction nucleotides: 9. Here the CDR3 DNA reads TGTGCCAGCAGTTTACTAGCGGGAGGCCCTGAGTGGTTCTTC. Translating gives CASSLLAGGPEWFF.

As regards this clonotype: The final CDR3 position lacks the conserved phenylalanine or tryptophan, pointing to a likely read error. The genes are TRBV19 and TRBJ1-2; D remains ambiguous. The germline CDR1 and CDR2 sequences are LNHDA and SQIVND (reference sequence). Trimming shortened V by 6 bases and J by 3 bases, and 14 bases separated the two germline ends. CDR3 length: 14 amino acids. The CDR3 region is CASSAPRLYYGYTS. The CDR3 nucleotides are TGTGCCAGTAGCGCACCCCGGTTGTACTATGGCTACACCTCC.

This clonotype was observed a handful of times. The chain links TRBV28 to TRBJ2-1, with D maybe TRBD2 (7 bases). Looked up from germline, CDR1 is MDHEN and CDR2 is SYDVKM. The CDR3 sequence is 16 residues long. V was shortened by 9 bases and J by 4 bases, with 22 bases between the two germline ends. CDR3 loop: CASTFGGPVPYNEQFF. DNA for the CDR3: TGTGCCAGTACGTTCGGGGGGCCCGTTCCGTACAATGAGCAGTTCTTC. Complete variable domain (other parts from reference TRBV28 and TRBJ2-1): DVKVTQSSRYLVKRTGEKVFLECVQDMDHENMFWYRQDPGLGLRLIYFSYDVKMKEKGDIPEGYSVSREKKERFSLILESASTNQTSMYLCASTFGGPVPYNEQFFGPGTRLTVL.

In its sample, this clonotype was seen a few times. V usage is TRBV15 and J usage is TRBJ2-1; a weak D match, TRBD1 (5 bases). V gave up 4 bases and J gave up 5 bases, with 9 bases separating them. The CDR3 loop spans 13 amino acids. CDR1 is LNHNV, CDR2 YYDKDF, per germline (reference sequence). The CDR3 reads CATSTGRDNEQFF. CDR3 nucleotide sequence: TGTGCCACCAGCACAGGCAGGGACAATGAGCAGTTCTTC.

This clonotype was observed a handful of times. The chain has TRBV4-1 and TRBJ2-3, with 10 bases aligning to TRBD2. The V gene's germline CDR1 is MGHRA and CDR2 YSYEKL. Losses at the gene ends were 4 bases for V and 1 base for J; bases not matched to a gene: 5. The CDR3 contains 16 residues. CDR3 DNA sequence: TGCGCCAGCAGCCGATCTGGACTAGCGGGCACAGATACGCAGTATTTT. It codes for CASSRSGLAGTDTQYF.

This clonotype came up a few times. The chain combines TRBV20-1 with TRBJ2-7; the D is unclear. V gave up 6 bases and J gave up 6 bases, with 15 bases separating them. The CDR3 consists of 12 residues. Looked up from germline, CDR1 is DFQATT and CDR2 is SNEGSKA (reference sequence). In DNA form, the CDR3 reads TGCAGTGCCAGTGCGGTCGAGACCGAGCAGTACTTC. Protein product: CSASAVETEQYF.

This clonotype was picked up a small number of times. The chain couples TRBV20-1 to TRBJ2-3; D gene ambiguous. The CDR3 is made up of 17 amino acids. Germline CDR1 DFQATT, CDR2 SNEGSKA (reference sequence). V dropped 7 bases and J dropped 0 bases, with 23 bases sitting between them. CDR3 DNA sequence: TGCAGTGAATCACAAGGCCTGGTATCGACAAGCACAGATACGCAGTATTTT. Protein sequence: CSESQGLVSTSTDTQYF.

This chain uses TRBV20-1 with TRBJ2-7; 7 nucleotides align to TRBD2. The trim removed 2 bases at V and 4 bases at J, leaving 14 bases unmatched. The CDR3 covers 16 residues. Germline V gives CDR1 DFQATT, CDR2 SNEGSKA (reference sequence). CDR3 nucleotides: TGCAGTGCTAGAACGGGGGGAGGGGCAGGGACGTACGAGCAGTACTTC. It specifies CSARTGGGAGTYEQYF.

This clonotype was seen only a few times. J is TRBJ2-1 and V is TRBV14, with TRBD1 matching over 10 bases. V gave up 0 bases and J gave up 8 bases; unmatched junction bases: 1. The CDR3 loop spans 14 amino acids. Germline V lookup: CDR1 SGHDN, CDR2 FVKESK. CDR3 region: CASSQETGGDEQFF. CDR3 in DNA: TGTGCCAGCAGCCAAGAGACAGGGGGCGATGAGCAGTTCTTC.

This clonotype was observed at least ten times. Its ends do not fully match the called genes, so a read error is possible. V is TRBV28 and J is TRBJ1-2; unclear D gene. Germline V gene sequence: CDR1 MDHEN, CDR2 SYDVKM. There are 14 residues in the CDR3. CDR3 nucleotides: TGTGCCAGCAGCTTATGGGAGACAAACTATGGCTACACCTTC. Its translation: CASSLWETNYGYTF.

This clonotype was counted only a few times. The chain links TRBV6-2 or TRBV6-3 to TRBJ1-3; no clear D. The V gene's germline CDR1 is MNHEY and CDR2 SVGEGT. The V end lost 5 bases, the J end lost 2 bases, and 28 bases lay between the germline ends. This CDR3 has 20 amino acids. This CDR3 is CASSTTGPTSPQKTGNTIYF. The CDR3 bases are TGTGCCAGCAGTACTACCGGGCCCACCTCCCCCCAAAAGACTGGAAACACCATATATTTT.

Many counts were recorded for this clonotype. This rearrangement joins TRBV10-3 to TRBJ2-1; no definite D call. Trimming pared 2 bases from V and 10 bases from J, leaving 9 bases between. The CDR3 is 12 amino acids. Germline loops: CDR1 ENHRY, CDR2 SYGVKD. This chain's CDR3 is CAISEGTGEQFF. The CDR3 DNA is TGTGCCATCAGTGAGGGTACTGGAGAGCAGTTCTTC.